Following are 4 T cell receptor beta chains from one sample sequenced in a study of regulatory T cells in long-lasting Graves disease. Construction of TCR beta libraries relied on iRepertoire HTBI primers and on Arm-PCR targeting CDR3 regions. TCRdb used MiXCR to reprocess the multiplex PCR reads, holding one entry per CDR3 protein. Of over 350,000 distinct CDR3 sequences in the sample, 11% to 15% were seen once. Time point given: newly diagnosed GD, antithyroid drugs for less than 3 months. Researchers made the TCR library from RNA that was extracted from PBMCs. This sample also belongs to another study, concerning T cells in Graves' hyperthyroidism and ophthalmopathy.

The specimen was peripheral blood mononuclear cells (PBMCs), collected at new diagnosis, from a patient treated with antithyroid drugs. The source is a woman aged 45 to 65 with Graves disease.

This clonotype turned up a few times. The genes are TRBV2 and TRBJ2-1; 7 bases match TRBD2. Germline V lookup: CDR1 SNHLY, CDR2 FYNNEI. This CDR3 contains 16 residues. J gave up 7 bases and V 4 bases, and 13 bases lay outside the gene matches. The CDR3 bases are TGTGCCAGCAGTGCTAGTGGGGGAGGGATGGGGAATGAGCAGTTCTTC. Translating it yields CASSASGGGMGNEQFF. The full variable domain, with the rest looked up from reference TRBV2 and TRBJ2-1, is EPEVTQTPSHQVTQMGQEVILRCVPISNHLYFYWYRQILGQKVEFLVSFYNNEISEKSEIFDDQFSVERPDGSNFTLKIRSTKLEDSAMYFCASSASGGGMGNEQFFGPGTRLTVL.

This clonotype was found many times. The chain joins TRBV2 to TRBJ2-2; 10 nucleotides align to TRBD1. Germline-derived CDR1 and CDR2 are SNHLY and FYNNEI. Losses at the gene ends were 6 bases for V and 4 bases for J; bases not matched to a gene: 8. This CDR3 spans 16 amino acids. Written as DNA, the CDR3 is TGTGCCAGCAGCAGGACAGGGGGAGTGGTCACCGGGGAGCTGTTTTTT. It is translated as CASSRTGGVVTGELFF.

This clonotype was seen at least ten times. The chain employs TRBV29-1 and TRBJ2-2, with 9 bases fitting TRBD1. V shed 7 bases, J shed 3 bases, and the junction held 6 bases outside the gene matches. Germline V gene lookup returns CDR1 SQVTM and CDR2 ANQGSEA. This CDR3 is 14 amino acids long. CDR3 sequence: CSARTGVDTGELFF. CDR3 sequence (DNA): TGCAGCGCCCGGACAGGGGTGGACACCGGGGAGCTGTTTTTT.

With respect to this clonotype: Possible read error: a much larger clone is one base away. The chain recombines TRBV4-1 with TRBJ2-1, with 14 bases that match TRBD2. V shed 2 bases, J shed 10 bases, and the junction held 7 bases outside the gene matches. Per the germline V gene, CDR1 is MGHRA and CDR2 is YSYEKL. The CDR3 is 16 amino acids. CDR3 region: CASSQIGGLAGDEQFF. CDR3 nucleotide sequence: TGCGCCAGCAGCCAAATAGGGGGACTAGCGGGAGACGAGCAGTTCTTC.